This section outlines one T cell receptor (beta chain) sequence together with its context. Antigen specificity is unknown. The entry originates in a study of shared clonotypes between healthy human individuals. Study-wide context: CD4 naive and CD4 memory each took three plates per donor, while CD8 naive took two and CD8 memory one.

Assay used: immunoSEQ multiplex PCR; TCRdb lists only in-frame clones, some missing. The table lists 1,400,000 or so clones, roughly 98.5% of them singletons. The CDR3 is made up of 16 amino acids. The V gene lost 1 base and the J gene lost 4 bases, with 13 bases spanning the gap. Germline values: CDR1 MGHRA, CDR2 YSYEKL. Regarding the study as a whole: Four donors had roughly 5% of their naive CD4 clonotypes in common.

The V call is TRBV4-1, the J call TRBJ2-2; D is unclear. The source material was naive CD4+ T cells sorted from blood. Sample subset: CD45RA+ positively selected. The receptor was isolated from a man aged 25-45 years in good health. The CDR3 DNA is TGCGCCAGCAGCCAAGTTTTATCCTGGTCCACCGGGGAGCTGTTTTTT. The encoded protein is CASSQVLSWSTGELFF.